One and the same sample provided the 9 T cell receptor beta chains below, sequenced in a study of shared clonotypes between healthy human individuals. Method: immunoSEQ multiplex PCR; TCRdb's copy keeps in-frame clones and lacks some. The data contain 1.4 million to 1.5 million clones, 96% of them singletons. Sequenced material: naive CD4+ T cells sorted from blood. Subset: CD45RA+ positively selected. The receptors shown here come from a man aged 30-40 years in good health.

This clone was observed a single time. J is TRBJ2-7 and V is TRBV10-1, with D perhaps given as TRBD1 or TRBD2 (7 bases each). Germline V gene lookup returns CDR1 WNHNN and CDR2 SYGVQD (reference sequence). The V and J ends lost 2 bases and 4 bases respectively, with 18 bases between them. The CDR3 consists of 16 residues. In DNA, the CDR3 is TGCGCCAGCAGTGAGATTTCAGGGGGGGTATTGTACGAGCAGTACTTC. This codes for CASSEISGGVLYEQYF.

A single count supports this clone. The chain links TRBV5-1 to TRBJ1-1; 8 bases match TRBD1. The length of the CDR3 is 14 residues. The V gene end was trimmed by 4 bases and the J gene end by 3 bases; junction bases not matched to a gene: 5. The germline CDR1 and CDR2 sequences are SGHRS and YFSETQ. CDR3 region: CASSAGTGHTEAFF. CDR3 nucleotide sequence: TGCGCCAGCAGCGCCGGGACAGGTCACACTGAAGCTTTCTTT. Full variable domain (outside the CDR3, taken from reference TRBV5-1 and TRBJ1-1): KAGVTQTPRYLIKTRGQQVTLSCSPISGHRSVSWYQQTPGQGLQFLFEYFSETQRNKGNFPGRFSGRQFSNSRSEMNVSTLELGDSALYLCASSAGTGHTEAFFGQGTRLTVV.

For the CDR3, the DNA is TGTGCCAGCAGCCCGAACGTGGACTCATTTTACAATGAGCAGTTCTTC. It encodes CASSPNVDSFYNEQFF. The V and J genes are TRBV7-6 and TRBJ2-1; tentatively, D is TRBD2 (5 bases). Deletions cut 5 bases from V and 4 bases from J, with 18 bases between. The CDR3 extends over 16 amino acids. Germline V lookup: CDR1 SGHVS, CDR2 FNYEAQ. The variable domain in full, completed from reference TRBV7-6 and TRBJ2-1, reads GAGVSQSPRYKVTKRGQDVALRCDPISGHVSLYWYRQALGQGPEFLTYFNYEAQQDKSGLPNDRFSAERPEGSISTLTIQRTEQRDSAMYRCASSPNVDSFYNEQFFGPGTRLTVL.

The chain couples TRBV28 to TRBJ2-7; 8 bases line up with TRBD2. Germline V gene sequence: CDR1 MDHEN, CDR2 SYDVKM. Unmatched junction bases numbered 6, after V lost 3 bases and J lost 5 bases. This CDR3 is 14 amino acids long. The CDR3 region has the DNA TGTGCCAGCAGTTTGGACGGGACTAGGGACGAGCAGTACTTC. Translated: CASSLDGTRDEQYF.

Turning to this clone: This sample includes further DNA sequences coding for the same CDR3. V usage is TRBV14 and J usage is TRBJ1-2; tentatively, D is TRBD1 (6 bases). Germline V gene lookup returns CDR1 SGHDN and CDR2 FVKESK. Trimming stripped 1 base from V and 5 bases from J, with 8 bases between. The CDR3 is 13 residues long. CDR3 residues: CASSQGQGYGYTF. The CDR3 region has the DNA TGTGCCAGCAGCCAAGGGCAGGGGTATGGCTACACCTTC.

The rearrangement uses TRBV7-2 and TRBJ1-2; tentatively, D is TRBD1 (5 bases). With 1 base removed from V and 7 bases from J, the gap between germline ends came to 19 bases. The CDR3 has 16 amino acids. Germline CDR1 reads SGHTA; CDR2 reads FQGNSA. The CDR3 DNA is TGTGCCAGCAGCTTAGGCGCCGGGGTTGAGGGGTTTGGCTACACCTTC. This sequence encodes CASSLGAGVEGFGYTF. Full variable domain (outside the CDR3, taken from reference TRBV7-2 and TRBJ1-2): GAGVSQSPSNKVTEKGKDVELRCDPISGHTALYWYRQSLGQGLEFLIYFQGNSAPDKSGLPSDRFSAERTGGSVSTLTIQRTQQEDSAVYLCASSLGAGVEGFGYTFGSGTRLTVV.

The CDR3 nucleotides are TGTGCCAGCAGCTTGGACAGGCGCCACGAGCAGTACTTC. Protein product: CASSLDRRHEQYF. V usage is TRBV7-7 and J usage is TRBJ2-7; 7 nucleotides match TRBD1. The CDR3 has 13 amino acids. Germline V CDR1 and CDR2: SSHAT, FNYEAQ (reference sequence). V gave up 3 bases and J gave up 5 bases; unmatched junction bases: 4.

The chain uses TRBV7-2 and TRBJ2-7; tentatively, D is TRBD1 (6 bases). Trimming took 1 base from V and 0 from J, leaving 16 bases between them. From germline, CDR1 is SGHTA and CDR2 FQGNSA. This CDR3 is 17 amino acids long. CDR3 bases: TGTGCCAGCAGCTTAGTTGGCGTTGGGACACACTCCTACGAGCAGTACTTC. Its protein is CASSLVGVGTHSYEQYF.

This clone was seen many times. The chain recombines TRBV6-4 with TRBJ2-3; 8 nucleotides agree with TRBD2. Germline V gene sequence: CDR1 MRHNA, CDR2 SNTAGT. The V segment lost 3 bases and the J segment 2 bases; nucleotides outside the gene matches: 1. This CDR3 is built from 14 residues. The CDR3 DNA reads TGTGCCAGCAGTGAAGCGGGAGACACAGATACGCAGTATTTT. Translated, it gives CASSEAGDTDTQYF.